The clone carrying this T cell receptor beta chain has at least ten counts. Its antigen remains unknown. These data originate in a study of T cells after posttransplantation cyclophosphamide. Findings and caveats of the study: Donor-recipient repertoire similarity was low at 1-2 months, rising over year one.

Busulfan-fludarabine conditioning, marrow transplant, and cyclophosphamide on days +3 and +4 were administered. The assay was immunoSEQ multiplex PCR, and TCRdb's table has in-frame clones only and misses some. There are around 3,000 clones in the sample, none observed a single time. The source of this sequence is a male patient between 25 and 40 years old who received an allogeneic stem cell transplant from a related donor, was CMV-positive, and had acute GVHD only. Some of the T cells might come from the graft donor. The starting material was PBMCs, obtained after allogeneic stem cell transplant with posttransplant cyclophosphamide.

The DNA for the CDR3 is TGTGCCAGCAGCTTAGATAGCGGGGGGCCCTACGAGCAGTACTTC. As protein: CASSLDSGGPYEQYF. This chain connects TRBV11-3 to TRBJ2-7; 10 nucleotides align to TRBD2. CDR1 is SGHNT and CDR2 is YENEEA in the germline V gene. The CDR3 contains 15 residues. The V gene end was trimmed by 0 bases and the J gene end by 2 bases; junction bases not matched to a gene: 1.